The T cell receptor beta chain described here comes from a study of T cell responses to AZD1222 COVID-19 vaccine. Study context: Analyses pooled second doses at about 4 or about 12 weeks. Study conclusions and caveats: With two AZD1222 doses given, Spike-specific TCR breadth and depth both rose. The reported proportion of spike-specific TCRs targeting unmutated variant regions was nearly half.

Germline loops: CDR1 MNHEY, CDR2 SVGAGI. The CDR3 runs to 13 residues. Germline trimming cut 6 bases from V and 8 bases from J; bases unmatched to any gene: 9. Libraries were prepared by immunoSEQ multiplex PCR; TCRdb keeps only in-frame clonotypes and omits some of them. The repertoire has 130,000 to 150,000 clones, 85% to 90% of them found once; the top ten carry roughly 1.5%. As concerns this clone: Its antigen is undetermined.

V and J are TRBV6-5 and TRBJ1-2, with TRBD1 matching over 7 bases. This sequence originates from an adult in good health. This material consisted of peripheral blood, taken on day 0 of AZD1222 vaccination. The CDR3 loop reads CASSIRQGGGYTF. CDR3 bases: TGTGCCAGCAGCATCCGACAGGGCGGAGGCTACACCTTC.